One TCR beta chain is described in this entry. Its antigen is as yet unknown. The PCR used 60 Vbeta and 13 Jbeta primers. The table came from immunoSEQ multiplex PCR; TCRdb's copy has only in-frame clones and leaves some out. The data contain some 200,000 clones, over 65% of them singletons. The data belong to a study of cytomegalovirus exposure and HLA in healthy donors. The study's findings and limits: Apart from CMV serostatus, no immune exposure information was available. V- and J-gene trimming in TCR beta was tied to a missense DCLRE1C variant by an analysis performed later. Evidence from a later analysis indicated that most CMV-associated TCR beta chains looked HLA-restricted. Most TCR sequences were uncommon, yet certain public TCRs appeared in many donors.

The CDR3 consists of 15 residues. Germline CDR1 SEHNR, CDR2 FQNEAQ (reference sequence). J gave up 4 bases and V 4 bases, and 8 bases lay outside the gene matches. The chain is built from TRBV7-9 and TRBJ1-1; 8 nucleotides align to TRBD1. This sequence originates from a man between 18 and 29 years old in good health and CMV-seronegative. The sequenced material came from PBMCs. CDR3 loop: CASSSGGIGVTEAFF. As DNA, the CDR3 is TGTGCCAGCAGCTCAGGGGGCATTGGTGTCACTGAAGCTTTCTTT.